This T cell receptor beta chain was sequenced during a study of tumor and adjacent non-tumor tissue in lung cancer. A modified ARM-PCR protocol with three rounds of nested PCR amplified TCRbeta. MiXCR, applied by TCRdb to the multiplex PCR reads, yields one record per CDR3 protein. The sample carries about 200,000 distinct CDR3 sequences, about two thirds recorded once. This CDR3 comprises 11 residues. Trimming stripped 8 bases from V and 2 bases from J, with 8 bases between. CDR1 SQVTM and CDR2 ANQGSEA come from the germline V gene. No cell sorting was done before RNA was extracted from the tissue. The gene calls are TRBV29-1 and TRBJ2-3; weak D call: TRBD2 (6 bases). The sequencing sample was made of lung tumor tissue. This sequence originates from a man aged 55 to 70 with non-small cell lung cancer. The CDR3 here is CSPGDTDTQYF. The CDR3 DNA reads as TGCAGCCCGGGGGACACAGATACGCAGTATTTT.